This is a list of T cell receptor beta chains from one sample in a study of shared T cell receptors in the human thymus. Clones were sequenced by immunoSEQ multiplex PCR, and TCRdb holds only the in-frame ones, with some missing. This sample has 630,000 or so clones, with around 87% found just once. These records were also assigned to another study, of human thymus T cells.

The sequencing sample was made of thymocytes. The receptor set was obtained from a boy less than two years old with a congenital heart defect. CDR3s include the opening cysteine and the closing phenylalanine or tryptophan. A D gene is named only where the DNA matches it firmly. Clone size is shown for a subset of rows, as once, few, many or a class of expanded clone.

D,V,J,size,DNA,CDR3
TRBD1,TRBV12-5,TRBJ2-5,-,TGTGCTAGTGGATCCCGGGACAGGGGGCCGAAGACCCAGTACTTC,CASGSRDRGPKTQYF
-,TRBV20-1,TRBJ2-3,-,TGCAGTGGCTCGCCGGGGAGAACGCAGTATTTT,CSGSPGRTQYF
-,TRBV4-3,TRBJ1-1,-,TGCGCCAGCAGGGGGGGGGCGAGATCGGGGGACACTGAAGCTTTCTTT,CASRGGARSGDTEAFF
TRBD1,TRBV6-5,TRBJ2-1,-,TGTGCCAGCAGTTACCCCGGGACAGGGGGCATCGATGAGCAGTTCTTC,CASSYPGTGGIDEQFF
-,TRBV6-5,TRBJ1-2,-,TGTGCCAGCAGTTACGGGGCGGGGGAGGCCTATGGCTACACCTTC,CASSYGAGEAYGYTF
-,TRBV5-4,TRBJ1-5,-,TGTGCCAGCAGCTTGGAACCAGGGATTCAGCCCCAGCATTTT,CASSLEPGIQPQHF
-,TRBV5-8,TRBJ1-5,-,TGTGCCAGCAGCTTGACAGCAATTCAGCCCCAGCATTTT,CASSLTAIQPQHF
-,TRBV19,TRBJ1-1,-,TGTGCCAGTAGTATCCAACAGGGCGTTAGGGGCACTGAAGCTTTCTTT,CASSIQQGVRGTEAFF
-,TRBV19,TRBJ2-5,-,TGTGCCAGTAGTCATCAGGGACACTACCAAGAGACCCAGTACTTC,CASSHQGHYQETQYF
-,TRBV6-5,TRBJ1-1,-,TGTGCCAGCTTCAATGAACAGGGCGCTGGTGAAGCTTTCTTT,CASFNEQGAGEAFF
-,TRBV18,TRBJ1-4,-,TGTGCCAGCTCCCGGGACTCTGCAACTAATGAAAAACTGTTTTTT,CASSRDSATNEKLFF
-,TRBV4-3,TRBJ2-2,-,TGCGCCAGCAGCCAAGCGCGGCAGGGTACCACCGGGGAGCTGTTTTTT,CASSQARQGTTGELFF
TRBD1,TRBV28,TRBJ1-5,-,TGTGCCAGCAGTTTAGTCAACGTGACAGGGTCCTGTCAGCCCCAGCATTTT,CASSLVNVTGSCQPQHF
-,TRBV20-1,TRBJ2-3,-,TGCAGTGCAGCCCCTACAGATACGCAGTATTTT,CSAAPTDTQYF
TRBD1,TRBV14,TRBJ2-5,-,TGTGCCAGCAGCCGGGACAGGGAGACCCAGTACTTC,CASSRDRETQYF
TRBD1,TRBV9,TRBJ2-1,-,TGTGCCAGCAGAGGACAGGGGACCAACAATGAGCAGTTCTTC,CASRGQGTNNEQFF
TRBD1,TRBV28,TRBJ2-1,-,TGTGCCACCAGGGCTAGGGACAGAAAATTGGACCAGCAGTTCTTC,CATRARDRKLDQQFF
-,TRBV9,TRBJ2-7,-,TGTGCCAGCAGCGCCGGACGGTGGGGAGCCTACGAGCAGTACTTC,CASSAGRWGAYEQYF
TRBD2,TRBV5-5,TRBJ2-7,-,TGTGCCAGCAGCCCCACGGGACTAGGGACCTACGAGCAGTACTTC,CASSPTGLGTYEQYF
-,TRBV29-1,TRBJ1-3,few,TGCAGCGTCATAAAACAGGGACGCGGAAGAAACACCATATATTTT,CSVIKQGRGRNTIYF
-,TRBV28,TRBJ1-5,-,TGTGCCAGCAGTCGACCGCGGGGCTTCGCGCCCCAGCATTTT,CASSRPRGFAPQHF
-,TRBV6-1,TRBJ2-7,-,TGTGCCAGCAGGGATCAGGGGAAACTCTACGAGCAGTACTTC,CASRDQGKLYEQYF
-,TRBV11-2,TRBJ2-3,-,TGTGCCAGCAGCTTAGTTAGAGGAGGGACAGATACGCAGTATTTT,CASSLVRGGTDTQYF
-,TRBV28,TRBJ1-5,-,TGTGCCAGCAGTTTTTGTCTGTGGGGCGCGGCGCCCCGCAATCAGCCCCAGCATTTT,CASSFCLWGAAPRNQPQHF
-,TRBV19,TRBJ1-1,-,TGTGCCAGTAGTAAGGCAAAAGGAGGCACTGAAGCTTTCTTT,CASSKAKGGTEAFF
TRBD2,TRBV5-1,TRBJ2-3,-,TGCGCCAGCAGCTCAAACGGGGGGGCGAGCACAGATACGCAGTATTTT,CASSSNGGASTDTQYF
TRBD1,TRBV6-5,TRBJ2-7,-,TGTGCCAGCAGTTTCCGGACAGGGGGCTTTTACGAGCAGTACTTC,CASSFRTGGFYEQYF
-,TRBV21-1,TRBJ1-5,few,TGTGCCAGCAACAAAGACAGGGGGGGGGAAAGCAATCAGCCCCAGCATTTT,CASNKDRGGESNQPQHF
-,TRBV6-5,TRBJ1-2,-,TGTGCCAGCAGTTACTCGAGGCCCGGAGAGGGATTTGGCTACACCTTC,CASSYSRPGEGFGYTF
-,TRBV5-6,TRBJ2-4,-,TGTGCCAGCAGCTTGGCCCGGGGACTAGCCAAAAACATTCAGTACTTC,CASSLARGLAKNIQYF
TRBD1,TRBV7-3,TRBJ2-3,-,TGTGCCAGCAGCAGCAACCGGGACAGGGGCACAGATACGCAGTATTTT,CASSSNRDRGTDTQYF
TRBD2,TRBV6-6,TRBJ2-7,-,TGTGCCAGCAGTCTGGCTAGCGGGAACCACGAGCAGTACTTC,CASSLASGNHEQYF
-,TRBV6-5,TRBJ2-7,-,TGTGCCAGCAGTTACGCCGGGACACTCGCCTACGAGCAGTACTTC,CASSYAGTLAYEQYF